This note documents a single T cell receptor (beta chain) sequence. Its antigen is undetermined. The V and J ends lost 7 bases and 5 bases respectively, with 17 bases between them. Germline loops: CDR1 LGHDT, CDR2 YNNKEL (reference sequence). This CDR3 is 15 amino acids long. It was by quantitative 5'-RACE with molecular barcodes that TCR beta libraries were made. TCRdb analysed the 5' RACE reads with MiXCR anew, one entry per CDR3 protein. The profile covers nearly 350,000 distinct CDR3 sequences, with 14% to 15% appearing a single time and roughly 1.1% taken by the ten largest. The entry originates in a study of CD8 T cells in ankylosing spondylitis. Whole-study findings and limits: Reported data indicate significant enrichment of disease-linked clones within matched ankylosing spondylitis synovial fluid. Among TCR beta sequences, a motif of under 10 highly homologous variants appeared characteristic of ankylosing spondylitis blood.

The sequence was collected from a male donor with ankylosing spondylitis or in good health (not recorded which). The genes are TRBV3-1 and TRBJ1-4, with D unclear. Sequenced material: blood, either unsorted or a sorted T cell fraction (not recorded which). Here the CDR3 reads CASTPTLDQNEKLFF. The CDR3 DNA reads TGTGCCAGCACCCCAACACTCGACCAGAATGAAAAACTGTTTTTT.